This T cell receptor beta chain was identified during a study of T cells expressing NK-cell markers. The overall study: Sorted CD3+CD56+NKG2C+, CD3+CD56+NKG2C- and CD3+CD56-NKG2C+ T cells provided the TCR beta repertoires.

In generating TCR beta cDNA, 5'RACE template switching with UMIs was used. TCRdb reprocessed the 5' RACE reads and reports one entry per CDR3 protein, with no DNA. The sample includes hundreds of thousands of distinct CDR3 sequences. A note on this clonotype: Its specificity is not known.

The study, taken as a whole, reports: CD8+ T cells in over five donors included dominant NKG2C+ clonotypes at roughly 1.0-8%. One observes that, in several donors, these clonotypes were also the leading ones within the CD3+CD56-NKG2C+ fraction.

The germline V gene encodes CDR1 SGHRS and CDR2 YFSETQ. This CDR3 region has 13 residues. This receptor was obtained from a woman aged 18 to 75 in good health. The chain couples TRBV5-1 to TRBJ2-2. The sample consisted of blood T cells: a sorted CD56 or NKG2C T cell subset, CD4+ or CD8+ T cells, or bulk PBMC T cells (not recorded which). CDR3 sequence: CASSAVLAGELFF.